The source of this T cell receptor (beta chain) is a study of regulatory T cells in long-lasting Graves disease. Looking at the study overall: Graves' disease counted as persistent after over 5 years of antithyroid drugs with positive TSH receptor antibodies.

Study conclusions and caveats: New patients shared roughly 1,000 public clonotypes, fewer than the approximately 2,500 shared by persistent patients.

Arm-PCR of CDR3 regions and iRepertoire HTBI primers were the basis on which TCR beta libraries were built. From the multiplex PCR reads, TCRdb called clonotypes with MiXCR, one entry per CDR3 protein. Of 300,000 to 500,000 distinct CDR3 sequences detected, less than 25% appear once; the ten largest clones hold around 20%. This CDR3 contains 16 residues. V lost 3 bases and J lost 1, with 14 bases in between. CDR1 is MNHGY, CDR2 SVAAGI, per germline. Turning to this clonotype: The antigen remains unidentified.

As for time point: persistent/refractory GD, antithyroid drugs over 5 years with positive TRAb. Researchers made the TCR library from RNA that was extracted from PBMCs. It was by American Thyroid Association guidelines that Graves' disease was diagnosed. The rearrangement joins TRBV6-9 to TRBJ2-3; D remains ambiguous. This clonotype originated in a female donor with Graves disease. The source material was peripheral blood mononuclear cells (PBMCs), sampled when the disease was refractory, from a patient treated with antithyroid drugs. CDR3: CASSYEASRRTDTQYF. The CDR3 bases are TGTGCCAGCAGTTACGAAGCGAGTCGACGCACAGATACGCAGTATTTT.